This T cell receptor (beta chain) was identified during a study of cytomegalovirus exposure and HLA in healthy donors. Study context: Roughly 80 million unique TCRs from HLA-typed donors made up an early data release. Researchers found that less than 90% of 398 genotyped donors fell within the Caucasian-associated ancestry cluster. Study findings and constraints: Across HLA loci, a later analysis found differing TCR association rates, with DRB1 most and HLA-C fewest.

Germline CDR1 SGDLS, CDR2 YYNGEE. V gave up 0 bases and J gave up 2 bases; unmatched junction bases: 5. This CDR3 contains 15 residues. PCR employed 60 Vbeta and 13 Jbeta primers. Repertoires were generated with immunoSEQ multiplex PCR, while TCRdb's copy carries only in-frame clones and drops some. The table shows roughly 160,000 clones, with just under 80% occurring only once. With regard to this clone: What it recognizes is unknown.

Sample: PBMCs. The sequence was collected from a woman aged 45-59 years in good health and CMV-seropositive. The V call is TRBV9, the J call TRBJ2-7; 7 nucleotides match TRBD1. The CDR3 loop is CASSVAPGTAYEQYF. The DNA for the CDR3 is TGTGCCAGCAGCGTAGCCCCTGGGACAGCCTACGAGCAGTACTTC.